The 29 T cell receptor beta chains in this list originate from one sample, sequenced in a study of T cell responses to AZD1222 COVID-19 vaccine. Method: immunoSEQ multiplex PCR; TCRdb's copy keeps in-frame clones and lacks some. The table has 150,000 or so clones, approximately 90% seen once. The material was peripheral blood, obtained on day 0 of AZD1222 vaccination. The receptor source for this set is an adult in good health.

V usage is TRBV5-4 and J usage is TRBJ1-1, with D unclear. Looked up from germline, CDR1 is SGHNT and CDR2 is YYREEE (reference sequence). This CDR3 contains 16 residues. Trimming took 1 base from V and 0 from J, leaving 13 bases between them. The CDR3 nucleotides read TGTGCCAGCAGCTTGACCGGAATGCTCGTGAACACTGAAGCTTTCTTT. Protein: CASSLTGMLVNTEAFF. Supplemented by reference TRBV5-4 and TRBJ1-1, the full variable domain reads ETGVTQSPTHLIKTRGQQVTLRCSSQSGHNTVSWYQQALGQGPQFIFQYYREEENGRGNFPPRFSGLQFPNYSSELNVNALELDDSALYLCASSLTGMLVNTEAFFGQGTRLTVV.

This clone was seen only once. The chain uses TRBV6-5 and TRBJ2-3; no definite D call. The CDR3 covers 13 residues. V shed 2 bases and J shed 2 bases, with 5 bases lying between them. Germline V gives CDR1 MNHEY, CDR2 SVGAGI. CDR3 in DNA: TGTGCCAGCAGTTACGGGTTCACAGATACGCAGTATTTT. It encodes CASSYGFTDTQYF.

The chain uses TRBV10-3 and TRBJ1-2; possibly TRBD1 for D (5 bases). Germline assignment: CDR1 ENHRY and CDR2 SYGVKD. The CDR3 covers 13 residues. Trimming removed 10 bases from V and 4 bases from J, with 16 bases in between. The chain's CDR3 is CATGPGPVYGYTF. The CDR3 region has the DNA TGTGCCACTGGCCCGGGGCCGGTCTATGGCTACACCTTC.

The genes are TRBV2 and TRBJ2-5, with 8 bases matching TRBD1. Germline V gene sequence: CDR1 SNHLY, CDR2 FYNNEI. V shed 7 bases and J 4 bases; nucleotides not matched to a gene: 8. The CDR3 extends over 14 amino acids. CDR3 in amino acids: CASKEDRARETQYF. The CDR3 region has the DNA TGTGCCAGCAAAGAGGACAGGGCAAGAGAGACCCAGTACTTC.

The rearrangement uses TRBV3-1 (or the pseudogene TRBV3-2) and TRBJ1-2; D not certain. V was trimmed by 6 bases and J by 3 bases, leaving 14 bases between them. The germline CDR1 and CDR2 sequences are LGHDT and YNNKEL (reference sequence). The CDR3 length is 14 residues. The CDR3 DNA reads TGTGCCAGCAGGCGTTCTGGGGTTGACTATGGCTACACCTTC. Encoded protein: CASRRSGVDYGYTF.

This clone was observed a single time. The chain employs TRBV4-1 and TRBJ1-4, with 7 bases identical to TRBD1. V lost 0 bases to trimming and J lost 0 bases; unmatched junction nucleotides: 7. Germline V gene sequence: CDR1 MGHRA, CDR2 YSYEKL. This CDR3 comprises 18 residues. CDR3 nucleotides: TGCGCCAGCAGCCAAGATAAGGGCCAGGGGGCAACTAATGAAAAACTGTTTTTT. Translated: CASSQDKGQGATNEKLFF.

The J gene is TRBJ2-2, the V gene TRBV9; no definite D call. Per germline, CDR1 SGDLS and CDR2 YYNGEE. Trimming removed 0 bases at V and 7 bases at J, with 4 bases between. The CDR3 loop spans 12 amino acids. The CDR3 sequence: CASSVEDGELFF. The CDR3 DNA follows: TGTGCCAGCAGCGTAGAGGACGGGGAGCTGTTTTTT.

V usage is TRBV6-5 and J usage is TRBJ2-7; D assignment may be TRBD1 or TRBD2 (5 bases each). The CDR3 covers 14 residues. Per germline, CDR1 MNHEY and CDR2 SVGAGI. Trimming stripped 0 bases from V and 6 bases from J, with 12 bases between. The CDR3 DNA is TGTGCCAGCAGTTACTCGGGGGTTATACCCGAGCAGTACTTC. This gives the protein CASSYSGVIPEQYF.

CDR3 in amino acids: CASSLAGQNTEAFF. The CDR3 DNA reads as TGTGCCAGCAGCTTGGCGGGACAAAACACTGAAGCTTTCTTT. The rearrangement links TRBV7-9 to TRBJ1-1, with a tentative D call TRBD1 (6 bases). The CDR3 has 14 residues. The V and J ends lost 3 bases and 2 bases respectively, with 10 bases between them. From germline, CDR1 is SEHNR and CDR2 FQNEAQ (reference sequence).

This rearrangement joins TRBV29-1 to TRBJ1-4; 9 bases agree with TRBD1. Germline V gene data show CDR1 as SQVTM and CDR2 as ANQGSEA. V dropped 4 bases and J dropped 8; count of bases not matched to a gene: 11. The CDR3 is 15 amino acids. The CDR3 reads CSVGRTGGEGEKLFF. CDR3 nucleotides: TGCAGCGTTGGGCGAACAGGGGGCGAGGGAGAAAAACTGTTTTTT. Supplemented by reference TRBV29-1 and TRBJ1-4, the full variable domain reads SAVISQKPSRDICQRGTSLTIQCQVDSQVTMMFWYRQQPGQSLTLIATANQGSEATYESGFVIDKFPISRPNLTFSTLTVSNMSPEDSSIYLCSVGRTGGEGEKLFFGSGTQLSVL.

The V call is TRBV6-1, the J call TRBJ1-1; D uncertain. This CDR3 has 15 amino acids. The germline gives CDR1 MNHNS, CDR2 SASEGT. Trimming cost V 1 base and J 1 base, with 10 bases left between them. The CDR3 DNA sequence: TGTGCCAGCAGTGAAGTTATCAGGCCGAACACTGAAGCTTTCTTT. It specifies CASSEVIRPNTEAFF.

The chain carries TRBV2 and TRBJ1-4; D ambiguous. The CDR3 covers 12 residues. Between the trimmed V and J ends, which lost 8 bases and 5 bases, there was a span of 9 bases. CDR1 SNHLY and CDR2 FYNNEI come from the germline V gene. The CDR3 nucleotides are TGTGCCAGCCTGGGCACAAATGAAAAACTGTTTTTT. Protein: CASLGTNEKLFF. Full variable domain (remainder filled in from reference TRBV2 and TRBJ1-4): EPEVTQTPSHQVTQMGQEVILRCVPISNHLYFYWYRQILGQKVEFLVSFYNNEISEKSEIFDDQFSVERPDGSNFTLKIRSTKLEDSAMYFCASLGTNEKLFFGSGTQLSVL.

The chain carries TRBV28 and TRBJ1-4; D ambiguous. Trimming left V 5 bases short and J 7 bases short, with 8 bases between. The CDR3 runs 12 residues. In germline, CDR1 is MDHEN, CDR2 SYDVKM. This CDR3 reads CASSQSPEKLFF. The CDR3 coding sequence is TGTGCCAGCAGTCAAAGCCCTGAAAAACTGTTTTTT.

The DNA for the CDR3 is TGTGCCAGCAGCCCGTTGGGGGCTCGAGGCTACACCTTC. Amino acid sequence: CASSPLGARGYTF. The chain couples TRBV3-1 (or the pseudogene TRBV3-2) to TRBJ1-2, with D perhaps TRBD1 (6 bases). In germline, CDR1 is LGHDT, CDR2 YNNKEL (reference sequence). CDR3 size: 13 residues. V lost 4 bases, J lost 8 bases, and 14 bases lay in between.

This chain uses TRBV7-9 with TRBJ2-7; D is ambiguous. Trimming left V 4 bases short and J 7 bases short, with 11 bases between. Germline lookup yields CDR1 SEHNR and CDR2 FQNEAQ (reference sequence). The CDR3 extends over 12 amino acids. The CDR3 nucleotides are TGTGCCAGCAGCTCGAGGCTTTGGGAGCAGTACTTC. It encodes CASSSRLWEQYF. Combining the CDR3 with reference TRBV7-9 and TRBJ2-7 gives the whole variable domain DTGVSQNPRHKITKRGQNVTFRCDPISEHNRLYWYRQTLGQGPEFLTYFQNEAQLEKSRLLSDRFSAERPKGSFSTLEIQRTEQGDSAMYLCASSSRLWEQYFGPGTRLTVT.

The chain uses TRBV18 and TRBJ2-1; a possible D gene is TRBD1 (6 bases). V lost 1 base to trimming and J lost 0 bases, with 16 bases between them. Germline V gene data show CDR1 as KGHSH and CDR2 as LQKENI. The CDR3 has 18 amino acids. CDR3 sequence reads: CASSPRSGTPFSYNEQFF. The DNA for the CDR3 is TGTGCCAGCTCACCACGCTCCGGGACACCTTTCTCCTACAATGAGCAGTTCTTC. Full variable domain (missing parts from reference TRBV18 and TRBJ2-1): NAGVMQNPRHLVRRRGQEARLRCSPMKGHSHVYWYRQLPEEGLKFMVYLQKENIIDESGMPKERFSAEFPKEGPSILRIQQVVRGDSAAYFCASSPRSGTPFSYNEQFFGPGTRLTVL.

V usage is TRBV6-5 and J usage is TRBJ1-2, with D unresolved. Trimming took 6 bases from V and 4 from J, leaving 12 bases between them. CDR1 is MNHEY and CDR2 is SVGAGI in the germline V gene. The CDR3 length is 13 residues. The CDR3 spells CASSQLRFYGYTF. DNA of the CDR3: TGTGCCAGCAGCCAACTACGGTTCTATGGCTACACCTTC.

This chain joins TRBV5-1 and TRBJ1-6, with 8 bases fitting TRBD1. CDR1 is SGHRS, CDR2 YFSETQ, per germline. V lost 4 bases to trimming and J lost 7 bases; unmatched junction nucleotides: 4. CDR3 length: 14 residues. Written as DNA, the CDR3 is TGCGCCAGCAGCCCGACAGGGGAGAATTCACCCCTCCACTTT. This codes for CASSPTGENSPLHF.

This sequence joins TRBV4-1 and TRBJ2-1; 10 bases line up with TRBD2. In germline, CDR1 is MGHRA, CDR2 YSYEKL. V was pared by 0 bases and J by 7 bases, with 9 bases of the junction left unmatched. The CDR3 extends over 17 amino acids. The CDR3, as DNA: TGCGCCAGCAGCCAAGAGGTGGTAGCGGGGGGTTCTAATGAGCAGTTCTTC. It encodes CASSQEVVAGGSNEQFF.

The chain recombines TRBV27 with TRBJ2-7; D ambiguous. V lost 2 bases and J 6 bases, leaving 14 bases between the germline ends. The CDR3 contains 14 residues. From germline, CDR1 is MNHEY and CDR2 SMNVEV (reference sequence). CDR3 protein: CASSLGPMLSEQYF. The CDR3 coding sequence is TGTGCCAGCAGTTTAGGGCCGATGCTCTCCGAGCAGTACTTC.

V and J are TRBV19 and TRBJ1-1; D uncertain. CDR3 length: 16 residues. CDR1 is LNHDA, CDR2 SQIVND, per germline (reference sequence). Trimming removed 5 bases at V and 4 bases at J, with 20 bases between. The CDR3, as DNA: TGTGCCAGTAGTCTCCTGCTCCAGATTGGCGGCACTGAAGCTTTCTTT. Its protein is CASSLLLQIGGTEAFF. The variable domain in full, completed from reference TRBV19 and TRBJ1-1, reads DGGITQSPKYLFRKEGQNVTLSCEQNLNHDAMYWYRQDPGQGLRLIYYSQIVNDFQKGDIAEGYSVSREKKESFPLTVTSAQKNPTAFYLCASSLLLQIGGTEAFFGQGTRLTVV.

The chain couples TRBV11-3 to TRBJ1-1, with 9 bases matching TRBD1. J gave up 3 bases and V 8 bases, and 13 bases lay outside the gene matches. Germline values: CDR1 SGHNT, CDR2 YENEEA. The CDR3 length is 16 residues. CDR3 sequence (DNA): TGTGCCAGCCAATACGGACAGGGGAAGGGGTACACTGAAGCTTTCTTT. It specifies CASQYGQGKGYTEAFF.

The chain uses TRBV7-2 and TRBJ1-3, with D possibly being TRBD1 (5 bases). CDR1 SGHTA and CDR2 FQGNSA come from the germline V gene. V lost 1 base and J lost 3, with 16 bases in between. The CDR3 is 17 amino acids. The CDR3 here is CASSLVSQGNFGNTIYF. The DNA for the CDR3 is TGTGCCAGCAGCTTAGTGAGTCAGGGAAACTTTGGAAACACCATATATTTT.

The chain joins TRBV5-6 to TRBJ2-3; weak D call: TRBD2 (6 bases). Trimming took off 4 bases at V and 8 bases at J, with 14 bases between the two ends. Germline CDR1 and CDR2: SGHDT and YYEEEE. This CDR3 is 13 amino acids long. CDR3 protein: CASSPTGGSTQYF. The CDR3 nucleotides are TGTGCCAGCAGCCCCACCGGGGGAAGTACGCAGTATTTT.

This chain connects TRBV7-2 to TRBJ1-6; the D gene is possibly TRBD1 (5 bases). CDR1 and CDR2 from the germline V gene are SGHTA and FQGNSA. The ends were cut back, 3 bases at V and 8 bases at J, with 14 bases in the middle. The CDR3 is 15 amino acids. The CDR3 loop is CASSFFRASDSPLHF. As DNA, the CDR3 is TGTGCCAGCAGCTTTTTCAGGGCTTCGGATTCACCCCTCCACTTT.

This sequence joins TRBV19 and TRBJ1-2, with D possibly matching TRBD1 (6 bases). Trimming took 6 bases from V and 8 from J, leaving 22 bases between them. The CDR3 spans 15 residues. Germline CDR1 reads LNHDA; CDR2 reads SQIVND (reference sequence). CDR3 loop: CASRGGTPVSSGYTF. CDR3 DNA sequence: TGTGCCAGTAGAGGGGGGACTCCTGTCTCGTCCGGCTACACCTTC.

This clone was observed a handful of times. The CDR3, as DNA: TGTGCCAGCAGCCTCACGGGGCGAGGGGCCGGCGGGGAGCTGTTTTTT. It translates to CASSLTGRGAGGELFF. The gene calls are TRBV5-4 and TRBJ2-2; D may match TRBD1 or TRBD2 (5 bases each). The CDR3 length is 16 residues. The V and J ends lost 4 bases and 7 bases respectively, with 20 bases between them. CDR1 and CDR2 (germline): SGHNT, YYREEE (reference sequence).

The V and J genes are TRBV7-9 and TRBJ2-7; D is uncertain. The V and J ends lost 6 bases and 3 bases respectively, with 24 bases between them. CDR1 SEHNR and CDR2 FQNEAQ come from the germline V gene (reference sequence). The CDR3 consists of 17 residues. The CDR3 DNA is TGTGCCAGCAGGCCTAGACCGATTGACATGACCCACTACGAGCAGTACTTC. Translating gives CASRPRPIDMTHYEQYF.

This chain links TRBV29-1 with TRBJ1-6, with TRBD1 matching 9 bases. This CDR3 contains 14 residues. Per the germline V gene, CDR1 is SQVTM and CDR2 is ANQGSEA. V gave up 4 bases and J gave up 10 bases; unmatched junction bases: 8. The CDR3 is CSVAEGQGGSPLHF. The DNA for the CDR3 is TGCAGCGTTGCCGAGGGACAGGGAGGATCACCCCTCCACTTT. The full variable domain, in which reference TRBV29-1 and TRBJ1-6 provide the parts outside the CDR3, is SAVISQKPSRDICQRGTSLTIQCQVDSQVTMMFWYRQQPGQSLTLIATANQGSEATYESGFVIDKFPISRPNLTFSTLTVSNMSPEDSSIYLCSVAEGQGGSPLHFGNGTRLTVT.